The following is a T cell receptor beta chain sequence with its context. The sample comes from a study of control samples from healthy donors and cancer patients. Germline trimming cut 2 bases from V and 10 bases from J; bases unmatched to any gene: 7. Germline assignment: CDR1 MDHEN and CDR2 SYDVKM. This CDR3 region has 14 residues. Some clones are missing from TCRdb's copy, which holds only in-frame ones; the method was immunoSEQ multiplex PCR. The sample has tens of thousands of clones, roughly 84% seen once. The rearrangement uses TRBV28 and TRBJ2-1; 8 bases are shared with TRBD2. Sequencing was carried out using PBMCs. The sequence was collected from a man aged 65 to 79 with lung cancer. CDR3 region: CASSLTGGQREQFF. In DNA, the CDR3 is TGTGCCAGCAGTTTAACGGGGGGGCAAAGAGAGCAGTTCTTC.